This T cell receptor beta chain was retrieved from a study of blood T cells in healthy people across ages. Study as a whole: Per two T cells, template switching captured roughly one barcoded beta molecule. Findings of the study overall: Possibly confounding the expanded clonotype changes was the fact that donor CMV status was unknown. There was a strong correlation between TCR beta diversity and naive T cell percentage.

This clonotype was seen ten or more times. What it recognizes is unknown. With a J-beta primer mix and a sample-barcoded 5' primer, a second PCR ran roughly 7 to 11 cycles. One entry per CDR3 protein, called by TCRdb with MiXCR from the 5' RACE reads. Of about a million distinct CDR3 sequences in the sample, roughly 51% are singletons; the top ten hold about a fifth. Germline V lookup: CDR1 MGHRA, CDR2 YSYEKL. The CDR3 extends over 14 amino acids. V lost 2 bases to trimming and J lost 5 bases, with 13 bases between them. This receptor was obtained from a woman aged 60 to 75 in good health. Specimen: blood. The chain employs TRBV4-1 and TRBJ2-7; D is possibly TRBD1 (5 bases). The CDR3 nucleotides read TGCGCCAGCAGCCAAATAAGGGGTGGCGACGAGCAGTACTTC. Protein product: CASSQIRGGDEQYF.